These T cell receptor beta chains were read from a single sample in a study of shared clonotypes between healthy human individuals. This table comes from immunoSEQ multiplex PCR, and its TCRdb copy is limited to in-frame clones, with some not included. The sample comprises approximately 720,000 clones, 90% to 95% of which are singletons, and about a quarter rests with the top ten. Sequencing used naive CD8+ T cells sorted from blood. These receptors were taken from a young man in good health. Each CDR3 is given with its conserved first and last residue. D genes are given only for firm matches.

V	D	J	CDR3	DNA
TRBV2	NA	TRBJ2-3	CASSAVGRGFGDTQYF	TGTGCCAGCAGTGCAGTGGGAAGGGGGTTCGGAGATACGCAGTATTTT
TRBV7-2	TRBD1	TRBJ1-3	CASSFLSPGQGSGNTIYF	TGTGCCAGCAGCTTCCTATCCCCTGGACAGGGTTCTGGAAACACCATATATTTT
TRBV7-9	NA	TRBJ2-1	CASSLAAGGGWNEQFF	TGTGCCAGCAGCTTAGCGGCTGGAGGGGGTTGGAATGAGCAGTTCTTC
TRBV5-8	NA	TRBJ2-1	CASSLYRSSYNEQFF	TGTGCCAGCAGCTTGTATCGTAGCTCCTACAATGAGCAGTTCTTC
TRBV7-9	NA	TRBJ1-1	CASSRGANTEAFF	TGTGCCAGCTCCAGGGGAGCGAACACTGAAGCTTTCTTT
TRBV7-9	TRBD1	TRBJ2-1	CASSLTGTGEFRNEQFF	TGTGCCAGCAGCTTAACAGGGACAGGGGAATTTCGGAATGAGCAGTTCTTC
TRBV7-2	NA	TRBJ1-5	CASSVGLSNQPQHF	TGTGCCAGCAGCGTGGGCCTTAGCAATCAGCCCCAGCATTTT
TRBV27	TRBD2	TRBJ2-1	CASSLRSLAGVAYNEQFF	TGTGCCAGCAGTTTAAGGTCCCTGGCGGGAGTTGCCTACAATGAGCAGTTCTTC
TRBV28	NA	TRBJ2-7	CASSGENYEQYF	TGTGCCTCCAGCGGTGAAAACTACGAGCAGTACTTC
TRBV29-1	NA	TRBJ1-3	CSVAGIHSGNTIYF	TGCAGCGTCGCCGGGATTCACTCTGGAAACACCATATATTTT
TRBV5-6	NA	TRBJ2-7	CASSLVDSSYEQYF	TGTGCCAGCAGCTTGGTGGATTCCTCCTACGAGCAGTACTTC
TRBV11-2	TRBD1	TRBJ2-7	CASSPTGTGTYEQYF	TGTGCCAGCAGCCCGACGGGGACAGGGACCTACGAGCAGTACTTC